This passage covers 25 T cell receptor beta chains from one sample sequenced in a study of T cell repertoires in cytomegalovirus infection. No antigens are known for them. Each CDR3 protein is one row after TCRdb ran MiXCR on the reads. The sample lists roughly 730,000 distinct CDR3 sequences, roughly 36% seen once, with about 20% in the top ten. The starting material was cultured PBMCs, obtained from culture after CMV antigen stimulation. These receptor sequences come from a human donor in good health (CMV status not recorded). Some clones in this sample may be carry-over from other donors' samples.

This clonotype showed up just a few times. The chain links TRBV7-2 to TRBJ2-3, with TRBD1 as a possible D gene (6 bases). There are 15 residues in the CDR3. CDR1 and CDR2 (germline): SGHTA, FQGNSA. Trimming pared 0 bases from V and 5 bases from J, leaving 12 bases between. The CDR3 coding sequence is TGTGCCAGCAGCTTAGCTGGACAGTTCATAGATACGCAGTATTTT. Translating it yields CASSLAGQFIDTQYF.

The V and J genes are TRBV28 and TRBJ2-1, with 8 positions matching TRBD1. The length of the CDR3 is 18 residues. V lost 3 bases, J lost 5 bases, and 15 bases stayed unmatched. Germline lookup yields CDR1 MDHEN and CDR2 SYDVKM. The CDR3 protein is CASSLPLQGAQTNNEQFF. Here the CDR3 DNA reads TGTGCCAGCAGTTTGCCCCTCCAGGGGGCGCAGACAAACAATGAGCAGTTCTTC.

This clonotype was detected many times. The rearrangement uses TRBV7-2 and TRBJ1-4; no clear D gene. The V gene's germline CDR1 is SGHTA and CDR2 FQGNSA. V was pared by 4 bases and J by 11 bases, with 17 bases between. The CDR3 consists of 14 residues. CDR3 sequence reads: CASSSATASRKLFF. In nucleotides, the CDR3 is TGTGCCAGCAGCTCCGCCACTGCCAGCAGGAAACTGTTTTTT.

The V gene is TRBV7-2, the J gene TRBJ2-1; 8 bases align to TRBD2. Per germline, CDR1 SGHTA and CDR2 FQGNSA. The CDR3 is made up of 15 amino acids. V lost 3 bases to trimming and J lost 9 bases; unmatched junction nucleotides: 10. The CDR3 spells CASSFSGSRPGEQFF. CDR3 bases: TGTGCCAGCAGCTTCAGCGGGAGTAGGCCAGGTGAGCAGTTCTTC.

Only a few counts were recorded for this clonotype. The chain carries TRBV7-2 and TRBJ1-2, with D possibly TRBD1 on 5 matching bases. V was trimmed by 1 base and J by 10 bases, leaving 13 bases between them. Germline loops: CDR1 SGHTA, CDR2 FQGNSA. CDR3 length equals 13 residues. The CDR3 protein is CASSLGGTGDYTF. As DNA, the CDR3 is TGTGCCAGCAGCTTAGGAGGGACTGGCGACTACACCTTC.

Only a few counts were recorded for this clonotype. V gene TRBV6-2 or TRBV6-3 combines with J gene TRBJ1-5; TRBD1 matches at 7 bases. Germline assignment: CDR1 MNHEY and CDR2 SVGEGT. The CDR3 is 17 amino acids. V trimming: 5 bases; J trimming: 7 bases; junction bases outside the gene matches: 17. The CDR3 spells CASSPRLRDSLDQPQHF. The CDR3 DNA reads as TGTGCCAGCAGTCCCAGATTGCGGGACAGCCTGGACCAGCCCCAGCATTTT.

CDR3 sequence reads: CSAQVSETQYF. The DNA for the CDR3 is TGCAGTGCCCAGGTTTCGGAGACCCAGTACTTC. The genes are TRBV20-1 and TRBJ2-5; D gene uncertain. V shed 6 bases and J shed 5 bases, with 10 bases lying between them. The CDR3 covers 11 residues. CDR1 is DFQATT, CDR2 SNEGSKA, per germline (reference sequence).

CDR3 DNA sequence: TGTGCCAGCAGCGCCAAACGCTTTTGGGAGACCCAGTACTTC. Translating gives CASSAKRFWETQYF. The J gene is TRBJ2-5, the V gene TRBV7-8; D gene ambiguous. Germline CDR1 reads SGHVS; CDR2 reads FQNEAQ. This CDR3 spans 14 amino acids. Trimming took off 5 bases at V and 5 bases at J, with 15 bases between the two ends.

This clonotype was recorded a few times. The chain uses TRBV7-2 and TRBJ1-2; D is undetermined. This CDR3 region has 13 residues. The germline CDR1 and CDR2 sequences are SGHTA and FQGNSA. Trimming left V 2 bases short and J 4 bases short, with 8 bases between. In nucleotides, the CDR3 is TGTGCCAGCAGCTTACTCAGTGGCTATGGCTACACCTTC. It yields the protein CASSLLSGYGYTF. The full variable domain, in which reference TRBV7-2 and TRBJ1-2 provide the parts outside the CDR3, is GAGVSQSPSNKVTEKGKDVELRCDPISGHTALYWYRQSLGQGLEFLIYFQGNSAPDKSGLPSDRFSAERTGGSVSTLTIQRTQQEDSAVYLCASSLLSGYGYTFGSGTRLTVV.

This clonotype was detected once. The chain links TRBV18 to TRBJ2-1, with TRBD2 identical over 7 bases. Trimming took 0 bases from V and 3 from J; bases not matched to a gene: 2. Per germline, CDR1 KGHSH and CDR2 LQKENI. The length of the CDR3 is 15 residues. In nucleotides, the CDR3 is TGTGCCAGCTCACCACCCGGGGGGTACTACAATGAGCAGTTCTTC. It translates to CASSPPGGYYNEQFF. The whole variable domain, remainder taken from reference TRBV18 and TRBJ2-1, is NAGVMQNPRHLVRRRGQEARLRCSPMKGHSHVYWYRQLPEEGLKFMVYLQKENIIDESGMPKERFSAEFPKEGPSILRIQQVVRGDSAAYFCASSPPGGYYNEQFFGPGTRLTVL.

The chain has TRBV4-1 and TRBJ2-2, with TRBD2 matching 8 bases. This CDR3 comprises 15 residues. Germline V gene sequence: CDR1 MGHRA, CDR2 YSYEKL. J lost 5 bases, V lost 4 bases, and 6 bases had no gene match. The CDR3 loop is CASSPSGGLTGELFF. The CDR3 nucleotides are TGCGCCAGCAGCCCCAGCGGGGGCTTGACCGGGGAGCTGTTTTTT.

This clonotype was seen at least ten times. The chain is built from TRBV7-2 and TRBJ2-3, with 11 bases fitting TRBD2. The CDR3 is 15 residues long. The ends lost 3 bases at V and 3 bases at J; junction bases unmatched: 2. Germline CDR1 and CDR2: SGHTA and FQGNSA. The CDR3 nucleotides are TGTGCCAGCAGCTTCCGACTAGCGGGAACAGATACGCAGTATTTT. Amino acids: CASSFRLAGTDTQYF.

This clonotype was counted many times. The chain carries TRBV7-2 and TRBJ1-6; TRBD1 is a possible D gene (5 bases). The V gene's germline CDR1 is SGHTA and CDR2 FQGNSA. This CDR3 spans 18 amino acids. Between the trimmed V and J ends, which lost 5 bases and 1 base, there was a span of 18 bases. The CDR3 sequence: CASSMARPRTSYNSPLHF. The CDR3 DNA sequence: TGTGCCAGCAGCATGGCCCGACCCAGGACATCCTATAATTCACCCCTCCACTTT.

The CDR3 sequence: CASSFGQGDEQYF. CDR3 DNA: TGTGCCAGCAGCTTTGGACAGGGGGACGAGCAGTACTTC. V gene TRBV7-8 combines with J gene TRBJ2-7; 10 bases line up with TRBD1. Germline V lookup: CDR1 SGHVS, CDR2 FQNEAQ. V lost 3 bases and J lost 5; bases outside the gene matches: 1. The CDR3 is 13 amino acids. Together with reference TRBV7-8 and TRBJ2-7, the CDR3 gives the full variable domain: GAGVSQSPRYKVAKRGQDVALRCDPISGHVSLFWYQQALGQGPEFLTYFQNEAQLDKSGLPSDRFFAERPEGSVSTLKIQRTQQEDSAVYLCASSFGQGDEQYFGPGTRLTVT.

This chain links TRBV20-1 with TRBJ1-3; D remains ambiguous. V was clipped by 1 base and J by 1 base, with 11 bases between them. Germline assignment: CDR1 DFQATT and CDR2 SNEGSKA (reference sequence). The CDR3 runs to 15 residues. DNA for the CDR3: TGCAGTGCTAGAGTCGCCAGAGCTTCTGGAAACACCATATATTTT. Translating it yields CSARVARASGNTIYF.

CDR3 DNA: TGCAGTGCTAGATTCTTGAGTGGGGTGGGAAGCAATCAGCCCCAGCATTTT. Its translation: CSARFLSGVGSNQPQHF. The V and J genes are TRBV20-1 and TRBJ1-5, with unresolved D. Per the germline V gene, CDR1 is DFQATT and CDR2 is SNEGSKA (reference sequence). The CDR3 spans 17 residues. The V gene lost 2 bases and the J gene lost 1 base, with 18 bases spanning the gap.

The V call is TRBV2, the J call TRBJ1-1, with D possibly being TRBD1 (5 bases). Germline loops: CDR1 SNHLY, CDR2 FYNNEI. The CDR3 is 14 residues long. V gave up 11 bases and J gave up 1 base, with 17 bases separating them. The CDR3 loop reads CARPRQPSNTEAFF. CDR3 DNA: TGTGCCCGCCCAAGACAGCCGTCGAACACTGAAGCTTTCTTT.

The chain uses TRBV18 and TRBJ1-1; weak D call: TRBD1 (6 bases). The CDR3 contains 17 residues. CDR1 and CDR2 from the germline V gene are KGHSH and LQKENI. Trimming took off 4 bases at V and 0 bases at J, with 18 bases between the two ends. Here the CDR3 DNA reads TGTGCCAGCTCACAATCAGGGGCCCCAGGGCTGAACACTGAAGCTTTCTTT. This codes for CASSQSGAPGLNTEAFF.

The chain employs TRBV18 and TRBJ2-2; D call uncertain. The V and J ends lost 2 bases and 7 bases respectively, with 8 bases between them. Germline assignment: CDR1 KGHSH and CDR2 LQKENI. This CDR3 is 13 amino acids long. The CDR3 DNA is TGTGCCAGCTCACCATCGTGGGGCGGGGAGCTGTTTTTT. This codes for CASSPSWGGELFF.

This clonotype has more than one count but fewer than ten. The V call is TRBV6-1, the J call TRBJ1-1; perhaps TRBD1 as D (5 bases). Trimming took off 10 bases at V and 4 bases at J, with 22 bases between the two ends. The CDR3 contains 15 residues. Looked up from germline, CDR1 is MNHNS and CDR2 is SASEGT. This CDR3 reads CAIPRGEEFTTEAFF. The CDR3 DNA reads TGTGCCATCCCCCGGGGGGAGGAATTTACCACTGAAGCTTTCTTT.

The chain is built from TRBV7-9 and TRBJ2-7, with 7 bases lining up with TRBD1. Germline V gene sequence: CDR1 SEHNR, CDR2 FQNEAQ (reference sequence). The CDR3 contains 14 residues. Losses at the gene ends were 5 bases for V and 7 bases for J; bases not matched to a gene: 11. The CDR3 DNA sequence: TGTGCCAGCAGCCCCGGAGGAGCCAGGGGGGAGCAGTACTTC. It is translated as CASSPGGARGEQYF.

This chain connects TRBV7-2 to TRBJ2-1; 8 nucleotides agree with TRBD2. The CDR3 loop spans 17 amino acids. V dropped 0 bases and J dropped 4; count of bases not matched to a gene: 8. Germline V gene data show CDR1 as SGHTA and CDR2 as FQGNSA. The CDR3 is CASSLALGGGGYNEQFF. The CDR3 bases are TGTGCCAGCAGCTTAGCGCTCGGGGGGGGGGGATACAATGAGCAGTTCTTC.

This clonotype was seen repeatedly, ten times or more. V usage is TRBV7-2 and J usage is TRBJ2-1; D possibly matches TRBD1 or TRBD2 (6 bases each). The CDR3 extends over 16 amino acids. Trimming stripped 5 bases from V and 4 bases from J, with 18 bases between. Germline V CDR1 and CDR2: SGHTA, FQGNSA. CDR3 amino acids: CASSRTGGLGYNEQFF. CDR3 sequence (DNA): TGTGCCAGCAGCCGCACTGGGGGGCTGGGTTACAATGAGCAGTTCTTC.

The chain is built from TRBV6-1 and TRBJ1-2, with D possibly TRBD1 on 5 matching bases. This CDR3 has 16 residues. Trimming removed 2 bases from V and 4 bases from J, with 17 bases in between. Germline values: CDR1 MNHNS, CDR2 SASEGT. The CDR3 DNA reads as TGTGCCAGCAGTGAATTCCAGGGTATTAACAGCTATGGCTACACCTTC. Translation gives CASSEFQGINSYGYTF.

This clonotype was seen many times. This chain joins TRBV7-2 and TRBJ1-1; D not resolved. CDR1 is SGHTA and CDR2 is FQGNSA in the germline V gene. V was pared by 4 bases and J by 4 bases, with 10 bases between. The CDR3 covers 13 residues. Written as DNA, the CDR3 is TGTGCCAGCAGCTCCGTACCAGGCACTGAAGCTTTCTTT. Protein: CASSSVPGTEAFF.